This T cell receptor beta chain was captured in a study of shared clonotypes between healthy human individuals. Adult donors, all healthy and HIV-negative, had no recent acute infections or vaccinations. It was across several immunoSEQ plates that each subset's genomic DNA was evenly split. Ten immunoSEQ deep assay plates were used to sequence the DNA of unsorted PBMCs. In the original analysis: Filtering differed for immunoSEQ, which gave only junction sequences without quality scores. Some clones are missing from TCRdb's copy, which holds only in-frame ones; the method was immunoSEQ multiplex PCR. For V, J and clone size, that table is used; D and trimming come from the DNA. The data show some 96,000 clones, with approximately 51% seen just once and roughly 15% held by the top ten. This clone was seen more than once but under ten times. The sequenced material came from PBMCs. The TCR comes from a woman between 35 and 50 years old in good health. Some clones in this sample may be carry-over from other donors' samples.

Written as DNA, the CDR3 is TGCGCCAGCAGCTTGGACCAGCCCAAAAACATTCAGTACTTC. Translation: CASSLDQPKNIQYF. The genes are TRBV5-1 and TRBJ2-4; the D is unclear. CDR1 is SGHRS and CDR2 is YFSETQ in the germline V gene. The CDR3 covers 14 residues. V lost 0 bases to trimming and J lost 2 bases, with 6 bases between them.